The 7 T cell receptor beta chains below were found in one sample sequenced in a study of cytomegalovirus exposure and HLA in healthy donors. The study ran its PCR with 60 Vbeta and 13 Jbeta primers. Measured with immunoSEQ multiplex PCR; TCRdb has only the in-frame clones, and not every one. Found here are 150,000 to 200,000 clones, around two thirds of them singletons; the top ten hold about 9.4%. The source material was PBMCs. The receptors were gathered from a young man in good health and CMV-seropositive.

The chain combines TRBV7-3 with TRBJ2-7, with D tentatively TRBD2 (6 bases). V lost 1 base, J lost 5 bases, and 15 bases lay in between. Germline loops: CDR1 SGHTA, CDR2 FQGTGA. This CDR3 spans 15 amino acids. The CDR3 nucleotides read TGTGCCAGCAGCTTAAGTCGGGAGACCCCCCACGAGCAGTACTTC. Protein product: CASSLSRETPHEQYF.

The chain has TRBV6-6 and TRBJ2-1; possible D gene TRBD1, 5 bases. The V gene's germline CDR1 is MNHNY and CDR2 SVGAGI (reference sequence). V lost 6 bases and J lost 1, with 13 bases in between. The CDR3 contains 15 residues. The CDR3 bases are TGTGCCAGCAGGGACCGGGCAGGGTCCTACAATGAGCAGTTCTTC. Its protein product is CASRDRAGSYNEQFF.

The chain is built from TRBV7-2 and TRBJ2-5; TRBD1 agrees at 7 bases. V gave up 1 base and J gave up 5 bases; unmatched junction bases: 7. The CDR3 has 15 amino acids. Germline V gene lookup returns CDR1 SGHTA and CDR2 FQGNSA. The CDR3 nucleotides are TGTGCCAGCAGCTTAGACGCGACAGGGACGGAGACCCAGTACTTC. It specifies CASSLDATGTETQYF. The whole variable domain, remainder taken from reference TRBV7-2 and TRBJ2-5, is GAGVSQSPSNKVTEKGKDVELRCDPISGHTALYWYRQSLGQGLEFLIYFQGNSAPDKSGLPSDRFSAERTGGSVSTLTIQRTQQEDSAVYLCASSLDATGTETQYFGPGTRLLVL.

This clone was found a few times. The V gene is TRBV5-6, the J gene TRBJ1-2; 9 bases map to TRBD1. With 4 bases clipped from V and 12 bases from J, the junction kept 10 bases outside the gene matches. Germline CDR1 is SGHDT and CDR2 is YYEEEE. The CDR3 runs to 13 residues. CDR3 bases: TGTGCCAGCAGCCTCGGGACAGGGAGGCCGCACACCTTC. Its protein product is CASSLGTGRPHTF.

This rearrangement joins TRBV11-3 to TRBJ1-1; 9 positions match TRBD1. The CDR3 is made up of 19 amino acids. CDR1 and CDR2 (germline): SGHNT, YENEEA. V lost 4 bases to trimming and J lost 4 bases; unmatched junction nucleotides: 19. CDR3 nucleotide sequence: TGTGCCAGCAGCTCGCCCTTCGGGACAGGGCGGACCAGGAGCACTGAAGCTTTCTTT. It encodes CASSSPFGTGRTRSTEAFF.

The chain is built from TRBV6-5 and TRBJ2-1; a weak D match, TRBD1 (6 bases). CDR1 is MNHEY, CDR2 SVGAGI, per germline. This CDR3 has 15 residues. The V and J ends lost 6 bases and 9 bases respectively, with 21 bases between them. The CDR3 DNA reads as TGTGCCAGCAGGGCTACAGGGTGGAATTTGGGTGAGCAGTTCTTC. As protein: CASRATGWNLGEQFF.

The CDR3 coding sequence is TGTGCCAGCAGTTATTCTGTTGTTGGCATCACAGATACGCAGTATTTT. Translating it yields CASSYSVVGITDTQYF. This chain uses TRBV6-5 with TRBJ2-3, with D unresolved. V lost 3 bases to trimming and J lost 2 bases, with 15 bases between them. This CDR3 contains 16 residues. Germline V gene lookup returns CDR1 MNHEY and CDR2 SVGAGI.